Below, one TCR beta chain is given with its context. Its antigen is unidentified. This entry belongs to a study of shared clonotypes between healthy human individuals. Notes on the study in general: In this cohort, only blood was sampled, and tissue repertoires likely differ. The study generally estimated greater richness for naive than memory subsets.

The CDR3 loop spans 17 amino acids. V lost 2 bases, J lost 6 bases, and 20 bases lay in between. Germline V CDR1 and CDR2: SGHAT, FQNNGV. Several immunoSEQ plates held equal portions of the genomic DNA taken from each subset. Using immunoSEQ multiplex PCR, the repertoire was profiled, and TCRdb retains in-frame clones only, with some absent. The sample consists of millions of clones, 85% to 95% of them appearing once. The chain links TRBV11-2 to TRBJ2-1; D possibly corresponds to TRBD2 (6 bases). This TCR was recovered from a young man in good health. Some clones in this sample may be carry-over from other donors' samples. Sequenced sample: naive CD4+ T cells from PBMCs. The subset: CD45RA+ positively selected. The chain's CDR3 is CASSLYGPGDITNEQFF. The CDR3 DNA follows: TGTGCCAGCAGCTTATATGGGCCGGGGGATATCACCAATGAGCAGTTCTTC.